This T cell receptor beta chain was obtained from a study of T cells after yellow fever vaccination (dated by TCRdb to between 2018 and 2021). Some background on the complete study: The SMART-Seq v4 Ultra Low Input RNA kit was used to prepare libraries from fractions with low cell numbers. Two healthy male donors made up the cohort, one aged 18 to 30 years and the other aged 30 to 40 years. To follow T-cell clones before and after primary and booster YFV17D yellow fever vaccination, bulk TCR alpha and beta repertoires were sequenced over time. Blood was collected at multiple timepoints before and after primary and secondary immunization, and bulk PBMC replicates and cell subsets were isolated. The study at large found these results: Compared with the primary T-cell response, the secondary T-cell response was weaker but faster, peaking on day 5 rather than day 15. Most clones expanded after primary vaccination (around 96% of CD4 and roughly 90% of CD8) were re-detected after the booster, suggesting that broad memory maintenance occurred. A small share of clonotypes occurred in both CD4 and CD8 compartments, likely arising from convergent recombination. Only a couple of donors were included in the study, so the extent to which the findings can be generalized is limited. Computational filtering was needed because FACS-sorted repertoires could contain abundant contaminating clonotypes from the bulk population.

As concerns this clonotype: It lacks a known antigen. Base quality data are lacking; no much larger clone is found one base away.

Here V drops 6 bases and J drops 4 bases, and the junction holds 3 bases not matched to any gene. The CDR3, from cysteine to phenylalanine, totals 13 residues. Kept here is only the CDR3 DNA, which spans 39 bases and is read in frame from base 1. The germline V gene specifies KGHSH as CDR1 and LQKENI as CDR2. Synthesis of TCR cDNA relied on 5'RACE template switching, a step that introduced a universal primer site along with unique molecular identifiers. Priming for cDNA synthesis came from both the TCR alpha and TCR beta constant segments. Libraries were amplified in two PCR steps, with sample barcodes and sequencing adapters added in the second step. Libraries were sequenced on Illumina HiSeq 2500 (2x100 bp) or NovaSeq (2x150 bp). In the original analysis: MIGEC handled demultiplexing of reads and collapsing into UMI consensus sequences, while MiXCR performed V(D)J alignment. Using edgeR on replicate PBMC samples, clonotypes were called vaccine-responding if FDR was below 0.01 and the log2 fold change was above 5 up to day 15. Each bulk clonotype received a CD4 or CD8 identity based on whether the sequenced CD4 or CD8 repertoire contained that clonotype at higher abundance. TCRdb reanalyzed the raw reads on its own, using fastp at Q25 for trimming and MiXCR for clone calling, and kept in-frame beta chains. For every CDR3 protein sequence, its rows merge into one entry that carries the most common genes and DNA. It is TCRdb's table, rather than the study itself, that gives the V and J calls and clone size. For this sample the table gives roughly 520,000 distinct CDR3 sequences, of which 21% were detected only once. About a sixth of the sample belongs to the ten largest clones.

The treatment or condition label on this specimen signifies: live attenuated yellow fever vaccine strain. At every blood-draw timepoint, two biological replicates of bulk PBMCs were collected. PBMCs were isolated from peripheral blood using a standard Ficoll-Paque protocol. TriZol was used to extract RNA from bulk PBMCs, CD4 and CD8 fractions, and dextramer-positive and dextramer-negative fractions. The sequence joins TRBV18 to TRBJ2-3, with 8 central nucleotides matching TRBD2. The origin of this receptor is a man younger than 30 who received the YFV17D yellow fever vaccine. The starting material was PBMCs, obtained approximately 20 days after the first yellow fever vaccination. The CDR3 protein is CASSTGGADTQYF. The bases read TGTGCCAGCTCGACCGGGGGGGCAGATACGCAGTATTTT.